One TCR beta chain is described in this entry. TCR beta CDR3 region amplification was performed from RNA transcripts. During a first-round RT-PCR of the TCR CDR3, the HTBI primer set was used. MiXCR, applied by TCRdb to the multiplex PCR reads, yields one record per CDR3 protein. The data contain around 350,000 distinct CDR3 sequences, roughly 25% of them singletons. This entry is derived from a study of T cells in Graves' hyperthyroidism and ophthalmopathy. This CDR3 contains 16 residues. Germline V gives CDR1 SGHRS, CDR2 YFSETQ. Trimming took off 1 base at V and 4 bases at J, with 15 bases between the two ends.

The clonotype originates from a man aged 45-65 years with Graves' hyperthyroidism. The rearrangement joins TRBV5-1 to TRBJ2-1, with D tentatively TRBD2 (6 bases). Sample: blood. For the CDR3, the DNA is TGCGCCAGCAGCTTGTCCCCAGCGGAGGGGTACAATGAGCAGTTCTTC. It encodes CASSLSPAEGYNEQFF.